This passage covers 20 T cell receptor beta chains from one sample sequenced in a study of T cells in Graves' hyperthyroidism and ophthalmopathy. The CDR3 regions of TCR beta were amplified from RNA transcripts. First-round RT-PCR with HTBI primers amplified the TCR CDR3 region. TCRdb analysed the multiplex PCR reads with MiXCR anew, one entry per CDR3 protein. The sample includes roughly 710,000 distinct CDR3 sequences, about 35% of them seen just once. Sequencing was performed on blood. Every receptor here comes from a woman in her forties with Graves' hyperthyroidism.

This chain uses TRBV5-1 with TRBJ1-1; D not resolved. This CDR3 spans 15 amino acids. In germline, CDR1 is SGHRS, CDR2 YFSETQ. V dropped 0 bases and J dropped 1 base, with 10 bases sitting between them. In DNA form, the CDR3 reads TGCGCCAGCAGCTTGGTGCCAGGAAAGAACACTGAAGCTTTCTTT. This gives the protein CASSLVPGKNTEAFF.

This clonotype was seen a few times. V usage is TRBV7-2 and J usage is TRBJ2-7, with 8 bases fitting TRBD2. Germline trimming cut 2 bases from V and 1 base from J; bases unmatched to any gene: 4. The CDR3 loop spans 15 amino acids. The V gene's germline CDR1 is SGHTA and CDR2 FQGNSA. Written as DNA, the CDR3 is TGTGCCAGCAGCTTATGGCGGGGGGATTCCTACGAGCAGTACTTC. Residues: CASSLWRGDSYEQYF.

This clonotype was picked up many times. The V gene is TRBV12-3 or TRBV12-4, the J gene TRBJ1-1, with a weak D call TRBD1 (5 bases). Trimming removed 7 bases from V and 7 bases from J, with 16 bases in between. This CDR3 spans 13 amino acids. The CDR3 DNA follows: TGTGCCAGCACCCCGGCAGGGAGAGGTGAAGCTTTCTTT. It translates to CASTPAGRGEAFF.

Many counts were recorded for this clonotype. This rearrangement joins TRBV10-3 to TRBJ1-1; D possibly corresponds to TRBD1 (6 bases). Germline V gene data show CDR1 as ENHRY and CDR2 as SYGVKD. Deletions cut 3 bases from V and 6 bases from J, with 20 bases between. CDR3 length: 16 amino acids. CDR3 amino acids: CAISDPNPRGAPEAFF. In DNA form, the CDR3 reads TGTGCCATCAGTGACCCGAATCCCCGGGGGGCCCCTGAAGCTTTCTTT.

Concerning this clonotype itself: The junction departs from germline at one end; a sequencing error may be responsible. This rearrangement joins TRBV10-2 to TRBJ1-1, with unresolved D. CDR1 WSHSY and CDR2 SAAADI come from the germline V gene. CDR3 length equals 14 residues. The DNA of the CDR3 is TGTGCCAGCAGTTACGTGAGGAGTGAAACTGAAGCTTTCTTT. Translating gives CASSYVRSETEAFF.

V is TRBV20-1 and J is TRBJ2-2; D perhaps matches TRBD1 (6 bases). This CDR3 region has 13 residues. CDR1 and CDR2 from the germline V gene are DFQATT and SNEGSKA (reference sequence). V was trimmed by 5 bases and J by 4 bases, leaving 11 bases between them. This chain's CDR3 is CSAEDSSTGELFF. CDR3 coding DNA: TGCAGTGCTGAGGACAGCAGCACCGGGGAGCTGTTTTTT.

The chain couples TRBV12-3 or TRBV12-4 to TRBJ1-5; no reliable D call. The CDR3 is 12 amino acids. This chain's CDR3 is CASAYPLKPQHF. CDR3 in DNA: TGTGCTAGTGCTTACCCCCTCAAGCCCCAGCATTTT.

Details on this clonotype: This may arise from a read error, as a much more abundant clone is one base away. This chain connects TRBV10-3 to TRBJ1-1, with a weak D call TRBD1 (5 bases). The germline V gene has CDR1 ENHRY and CDR2 SYGVKD. The CDR3 has 15 amino acids. CDR3: CASSYSRQLDTEAFF. CDR3 DNA: TGTGCCAGCAGTTACTCGAGACAGTTGGACACTGAAGCTTTCTTT.

This clonotype came up many times. The chain uses TRBV7-2 and TRBJ1-3; tentatively, D is TRBD1 (5 bases). Germline V gives CDR1 SGHTA, CDR2 FQGNSA. This CDR3 is 15 amino acids long. The V gene lost 0 bases and the J gene lost 8 bases, with 14 bases spanning the gap. The CDR3 DNA is TGTGCCAGCAGCTTAGCAGGGGTTCGGGGGGACACCATATATTTT. Its protein is CASSLAGVRGDTIYF.

As concerns this clonotype: This may be a read error, as it is one base from a much larger clone. The gene calls are TRBV29-1 and TRBJ1-2, with D hard to call. Germline V lookup: CDR1 SQVTM, CDR2 ANQGSEA. The CDR3 is 12 amino acids. In DNA form, the CDR3 reads TGCAGCGTTGAAGAGGGGAACTATGGCTGCACCTTC. It codes for CSVEEGNYGCTF.

This clonotype was seen a few times. CDR3: CSAISVGGLNEQYF. The CDR3 bases are TGCAGTGCTATCAGTGTGGGGGGCCTTAACGAGCAGTACTTC. This rearrangement joins TRBV20-1 to TRBJ2-7; D tentatively fits TRBD1 or TRBD2 (6 bases each). V was clipped by 4 bases and J by 5 bases, with 18 bases between them. Germline CDR1 is DFQATT and CDR2 is SNEGSKA (reference sequence). CDR3 length equals 14 residues.

As for this clonotype: This may be a read error, as it is one base from a much larger clone. The CDR3 protein is CASSYGATMNTEASF. The CDR3 DNA is TGTGCCAGCAGTTACGGGGCCACGATGAACACTGAAGCTTCCTTT. The V call is TRBV6-5, the J call TRBJ1-1; TRBD1 is a possible D gene (5 bases). Germline CDR1 is MNHEY and CDR2 is SVGAGI. The CDR3 loop spans 15 amino acids.

This clonotype was observed many times. The V and J genes are TRBV12-3 or TRBV12-4 and TRBJ1-5; D gene uncertain. Between the trimmed V and J ends, which lost 2 bases and 5 bases, there was a span of 13 bases. The CDR3 is 15 amino acids. In DNA, the CDR3 is TGTGCCAGCAGTTTACACAGCTCTGATTATCAGCCCCAGCATTTT. Its translation is CASSLHSSDYQPQHF.

In its sample, this clonotype was seen many times. J is TRBJ1-1 and V is TRBV7-2, with 7 bases aligning to TRBD1. V gave up 5 bases and J gave up 4 bases; unmatched junction bases: 16. From germline, CDR1 is SGHTA and CDR2 FQGNSA. This CDR3 comprises 17 residues. The CDR3 DNA follows: TGTGCCAGCAGCCCACGACCGGGGGCACAGGGGTTCACTGAAGCTTTCTTT. Residues: CASSPRPGAQGFTEAFF.

This clonotype was seen more than once but under ten times. The gene calls are TRBV15 and TRBJ2-7, with D unresolved. Between the trimmed V and J ends, which lost 11 bases and 0 bases, there was a span of 11 bases. CDR1 LNHNV and CDR2 YYDKDF come from the germline V gene (reference sequence). The CDR3 runs 12 residues. The CDR3 DNA follows: TGTGCCCCCCGCGGCAGCTCCTACGAGCAGTACTTC. It yields the protein CAPRGSSYEQYF. The entire variable domain, with the rest obtained from reference TRBV15 and TRBJ2-7, is as follows: DAMVIQNPRYQVTQFGKPVTLSCSQTLNHNVMYWYQQKSSQAPKLLFHYYDKDFNNEADTPDNFQSRRPNTSFCFLDIRSPGLGDTAMYLCAPRGSSYEQYFGPGTRLTVT.

This clonotype came up many times. The rearrangement uses TRBV24-1 and TRBJ1-1; no definite D call. The germline V gene encodes CDR1 KGHDR and CDR2 SFDVKD. CDR3 length: 13 amino acids. Trimming removed 3 bases from V and 7 bases from J, with 11 bases in between. In nucleotides, the CDR3 is TGTGCCACCAGTGATCCCGGACGTTTTGAAGCTTTCTTT. It yields the protein CATSDPGRFEAFF.

This clonotype was seen a handful of times. The gene calls are TRBV7-2 and TRBJ2-7, with D possibly matching TRBD2 (5 bases). Germline CDR1 and CDR2: SGHTA and FQGNSA. V was cut by 6 bases and J by 7 bases, with 16 bases left in between. The CDR3 totals 13 residues. For the CDR3, the DNA is TGTGCCAGCAGTCAAACCACCGGGGTAGAGCAGTACTTC. Translated: CASSQTTGVEQYF.

This clonotype has ten or more counts. The junction differs from germline at one of its ends, possibly a read error. The rearrangement joins TRBV5-8 to TRBJ2-7; D might be TRBD2 (5 bases). The CDR3 totals 13 residues. Germline V CDR1 and CDR2: SGHTS, YDEGEE. The CDR3 reads CASSLEGGGPRNF. CDR3 sequence (DNA): TGTGCCAGCAGCTTAGAGGGCGGCGGGCCGAGAAACTTC.

This clonotype has at least ten counts. The rearrangement links TRBV7-2 to TRBJ1-1; perhaps TRBD1 as D (6 bases). In germline, CDR1 is SGHTA, CDR2 FQGNSA. V lost 3 bases, J lost 6 bases, and 14 bases lay in between. This CDR3 contains 14 residues. In DNA form, the CDR3 reads TGTGCCAGCAGCTTCACCCCCGGGGGCGCTGAAGCTTTCTTT. Translation: CASSFTPGGAEAFF.

This clonotype occurred many times. The chain carries TRBV10-2 and TRBJ2-7; D unresolved. V was shortened by 5 bases and J by 2 bases, with 7 bases between the two germline ends. Looked up from germline, CDR1 is WSHSY and CDR2 is SAAADI. The CDR3 is made up of 12 amino acids. The CDR3 coding sequence is TGCGCCAGCAGTAGCGTGACCTACGAGCAGTACTTC. Protein sequence: CASSSVTYEQYF.